This T cell receptor beta chain was retrieved from a study of T-cell reconstitution after alpha-beta-depleted transplantation in children. Study-wide results and caveats: One year after transplant, T-cell counts and diversity came mostly from newly produced T cells. The study reportedly traced alpha-beta T cells about two months after transplant to several hundred expanded graft clones. In some patients, recipient T cells and intrathymic progenitors surviving conditioning explained high day-60 diversity.

A note on this clonotype: The antigen is unknown.

Unique molecular identifiers were used to barcode this TCRbeta library. Using its own MiXCR run on the PCR reads, TCRdb lists one record per CDR3 protein. The repertoire holds 60,000 to 100,000 distinct CDR3 sequences, with 15% to 20% as singletons. CDR1 SGHNT and CDR2 YENEEA come from the germline V gene. The J segment lost 7 bases and the V segment lost 2 bases, leaving 6 bases of the junction unmatched. The CDR3 covers 14 residues. The sequencing used PBMCs, mostly from graft donor cells, collected 360 days after TCRalphabeta/CD19-depleted stem cell transplant. V is TRBV11-3 and J is TRBJ2-5, with TRBD2 matching 8 bases. This TCR was sampled from a male patient between 2 and 15 years old who had a stem cell transplant for acute lymphoblastic leukemia, so the T cells may come from the graft donor. CDR3 bases: TGTGCCAGCAGCTTAACCGGGACTAGGAGGACCCAGTACTTC. Its protein is CASSLTGTRRTQYF.